The rows below give T cell receptor beta chains drawn from one sample of a study of OX40 agonist ivuxolimab in advanced cancers. TCRdb's table, derived via immunoSEQ multiplex PCR, lists solely in-frame clones and lacks some. The sample contains about 73,000 clones, 92% of which appear only once. This specimen was CD4+ or CD8+ T cells sorted from blood, taken in a trial of the OX40 agonist ivuxolimab. The receptors come from an adult with an advanced solid tumor such as melanoma, head and neck, liver or kidney cancer. Both conserved end residues are part of each CDR3. D genes are given only for firm matches. Clone size is shown for a subset of rows, as once, few, many or a class of expanded clone.

d_call j_call v_call clone_size cdr3_aa cdr3_nt
. TRBJ2-3 TRBV5-6 . CASSTPGRGPRDTQYF TGTGCCAGCAGCACCCCGGGCCGGGGGCCTCGGGATACGCAGTATTTT
. TRBJ2-7 TRBV7-9 . CASSLLGRSSEQYF TGTGCCAGCAGCCTCCTCGGGCGGAGTTCGGAGCAGTACTTC
. TRBJ2-7 TRBV29-1 . CSGLTDYEQYF TGCAGCGGACTGACAGACTACGAGCAGTACTTC
. TRBJ1-5 TRBV19 . CASSLQGHQPQHF TGTGCCAGTAGTTTGCAGGGGCATCAGCCCCAGCATTTT
. TRBJ2-1 TRBV5-4 . CASTVAADNEQFF TGTGCCAGCACAGTTGCCGCCGACAATGAGCAGTTCTTC
TRBD1 TRBJ1-4 TRBV7-8 once CASSLGPQGREKLFF TGTGCCAGCAGCTTAGGCCCACAGGGGCGAGAAAAACTGTTTTTT
TRBD2 TRBJ2-7 TRBV4-1 . CASSQTSGGAGEQYF TGCGCCAGCAGCCAAACTAGCGGGGGGGCCGGAGAGCAGTACTTC
. TRBJ2-2 TRBV7-2 once CASTDRDTTGELFF TGTGCCAGCACCGACCGGGACACCACCGGGGAGCTGTTTTTT
. TRBJ1-2 TRBV11-2 . CASSLTGRSWNGYTF TGTGCCAGCAGCTTAACGGGGAGGAGTTGGAATGGCTACACCTTC
. TRBJ1-1 TRBV4-3 . CASSQDGAYTEAFF TGCGCCAGCAGCCAAGATGGGGCATACACTGAAGCTTTCTTT
. TRBJ1-1 TRBV2 . CASSESGRNTEAFF TGTGCCAGCAGTGAATCCGGGAGGAACACTGAAGCTTTCTTT
TRBD2 TRBJ2-3 TRBV7-8 . CASSLGLAGGLGTDTQYF TGTGCCAGCAGCTTAGGACTAGCGGGGGGGCTGGGCACAGATACGCAGTATTTT
. TRBJ2-6 TRBV6-5 . CASSYDGGAGANVLTF TGTGCCAGCAGTTACGACGGAGGAGCAGGGGCCAACGTCCTGACTTTC
. TRBJ1-3 TRBV27 . CASSSRAGSSGNTIYF TGTGCCAGCAGTTCCCGAGCAGGGTCCTCTGGAAACACCATATATTTT
. TRBJ1-2 TRBV29-1 . CSVPDSHVDYGYTF TGCAGCGTCCCGGACAGCCATGTGGACTATGGCTACACCTTC
. TRBJ1-2 TRBV11-2 . CASSLGSGDYGYTF TGTGCCAGCAGCTTAGGTTCAGGGGACTATGGCTACACCTTC
. TRBJ2-7 TRBV27 . CASSLRGLVYEQYF TGTGCCAGCAGTTTACGGGGCCTCGTCTACGAGCAGTACTTC
. TRBJ2-5 TRBV6-5 . CASSYLLSETQYF TGTGCCAGCAGTTACCTCCTTAGTGAGACCCAGTACTTC
TRBD1 TRBJ1-3 TRBV19 . CASSHRDRVSGNTIYF TGTGCCAGTAGCCACCGGGACAGGGTATCGGGAAACACCATATATTTT
TRBD1 TRBJ2-7 TRBV27 once CASSPTGGWVEQYF TGTGCCAGCAGTCCGACAGGGGGTTGGGTCGAGCAGTACTTC
. TRBJ2-7 TRBV13 . CASSLGRGAYEQYF TGTGCCAGCAGCTTGGGCAGGGGTGCCTACGAGCAGTACTTC
. TRBJ1-3 TRBV5-6 . CASSLVPEDSGNTIYF TGTGCCAGCAGCTTGGTACCCGAAGACTCTGGAAACACCATATATTTT
TRBD1 TRBJ1-1 TRBV4-3 . CASSLDRTGGLNTEAFF TGCGCCAGCAGCCTCGACCGGACAGGGGGCTTGAACACTGAAGCTTTCTTT
TRBD2 TRBJ2-6 TRBV7-6 . CASSLGLAGLSGANVLTF TGTGCCAGCAGCTTAGGACTAGCGGGCCTCTCTGGGGCCAACGTCCTGACTTTC
. TRBJ2-7 TRBV11-2 . CASSEGTLGEQYF TGTGCCAGCAGCGAAGGGACCTTAGGGGAGCAGTACTTC
TRBD2 TRBJ2-7 TRBV29-1 large CSPGRGSGSYEQYF TGCAGCCCCGGGAGGGGTAGCGGGTCCTACGAGCAGTACTTC
. TRBJ2-1 TRBV13 . CASSSLGLGDNEQFF TGTGCCAGCAGCTCCCTGGGGCTAGGGGACAATGAGCAGTTCTTC
. TRBJ2-3 TRBV5-6 . CASSLGGRPDTQYF TGTGCCAGCAGCTTGGGGGGCCGCCCAGATACGCAGTATTTT
TRBD2 TRBJ2-1 TRBV4-3 . CASSQERDYHNEQFF TGCGCCAGCAGCCAAGAAAGGGACTATCACAATGAGCAGTTCTTC
TRBD2 TRBJ2-5 TRBV11-2 . CASSLDPGGLVGETQYF TGTGCCAGCAGCTTAGATCCGGGGGGGCTTGTAGGGGAGACCCAGTACTTC
TRBD2 TRBJ2-1 TRBV4-3 . CASSQDPRGGNNEQFF TGCGCCAGCAGCCAAGATCCTCGCGGGGGGAACAATGAGCAGTTCTTC
. TRBJ2-6 TRBV4-3 . CASSEAGALSGANVLTF TGCGCCAGCAGCGAGGCGGGGGCCCTCTCTGGGGCCAACGTCCTGACTTTC
. TRBJ2-5 TRBV4-2 once CASSQVSETQYF TGTGCCAGCAGCCAAGTCTCAGAGACCCAGTACTTC
. TRBJ2-7 TRBV7-9 once CASSLVTSTEQYF TGTGCCAGCAGCTTAGTGACCTCCACCGAGCAGTACTTC
. TRBJ1-2 TRBV6-5 . CASSYFIGQSNYGYTF TGTGCCAGCAGTTACTTTATTGGACAGTCTAACTATGGCTACACCTTC
. TRBJ2-3 TRBV4-1 . CASSQPSPGTDTQYF TGCGCCAGCAGCCAACCCTCCCCCGGCACCGATACGCAGTATTTT
TRBD1 TRBJ1-2 TRBV30 . CASWTGDYGYTF TGTGCCTCTTGGACAGGGGACTATGGCTACACCTTC
. TRBJ1-3 TRBV4-3 . CASSQDSGPGNTIYF TGCGCCAGCAGCCAAGATTCCGGCCCTGGAAACACCATATATTTT
. TRBJ2-2 TRBV7-6 . CASSSLSRAGNTGELFF TGTGCCAGCAGTTCCTTATCCCGGGCCGGGAACACCGGGGAGCTGTTTTTT
. TRBJ2-7 TRBV6-6 . CASSKTGGGSYEQYF TGTGCCAGCAGTAAGACAGGCGGGGGCTCCTACGAGCAGTACTTC
. TRBJ1-4 TRBV7-2 . CASSLVGMRTAGEKLFF TGTGCCAGCAGCTTAGTTGGTATGAGGACGGCCGGAGAAAAACTGTTTTTT
. TRBJ2-1 TRBV29-1 . CSARAGRGEQFF TGCAGCGCCCGAGCGGGCCGAGGTGAGCAGTTCTTC
. TRBJ1-6 TRBV18 . CASSPPMNSPLHF TGTGCCAGCTCACCACCGATGAATTCACCCCTCCACTTT
TRBD2 TRBJ2-1 TRBV15 . CATSLGGGPNNEQFF TGTGCCACCAGCCTCGGCGGGGGGCCGAACAATGAGCAGTTCTTC
TRBD1 TRBJ1-1 TRBV9 . CASSDPGQGVPNTEAFF TGTGCCAGCAGCGACCCGGGACAGGGGGTCCCTAACACTGAAGCTTTCTTT
. TRBJ2-7 TRBV30 . CAWNGGQSYEQYF TGTGCCTGGAACGGGGGGCAGTCCTACGAGCAGTACTTC